One T cell receptor beta chain is described in this entry. This clonotype was seen at least ten times. Its antigen target is currently unknown. Per-base quality was not reported, and no clone a single base away is much larger than it. Stable hyperthyroidism was defined as no progression to ophthalmopathy within 18 months of follow-up. Patients with hyperthyroidism were aged 18 to 65 years, had been newly diagnosed, and had a disease duration of less than 2 months. Anyone with other autoimmune diseases, uncontrolled infections, pregnancy or lactation was excluded from the study. Clinical symptoms, serum thyroxine, TRAb, thyroid ultrasound and orbital computed tomography were used for diagnosis. PBMCs were isolated from 10 ml of fresh peripheral blood by Ficoll-Paque density gradient centrifugation. Trizol reagent was used to extract the total RNA, and its quality was then checked on an Agilent 2100 Bioanalyzer.

Trimming takes 4 bases from V and 2 bases from J, and the germline ends sit 21 bases apart. The CDR3 contains 17 residues, cysteine and phenylalanine counted. Left in the record is the CDR3 DNA by itself, 51 bases read in frame from the first base. For CDR1 and CDR2, the germline V gene lists SGHRS and YFSETQ. This specimen belongs to a study of Graves' ophthalmopathy and Graves' hyperthyroidism (dated 2018 in TCRdb). Regarding the research as a whole: Peripheral blood was collected at initial diagnosis, prior to any treatment. The study used signatures of the TCR beta repertoire to tell Graves' ophthalmopathy apart from Graves' hyperthyroidism and to predict which patients would progress to ophthalmopathy. In total, approximately 130 blood samples were TCR-sequenced: 43 ophthalmopathy, 80 or so hyperthyroidism and approximately 17 hyperthyroidism-to-ophthalmopathy patients. To explore V-J signatures that distinguish ophthalmopathy from hyperthyroidism, a discovery set of around 100 patients was enrolled, made up of around 44 with ophthalmopathy and 57 with stable hyperthyroidism. An independent validation cohort comprised some 19 hyperthyroidism patients and 15 to 17 patients who later progressed from hyperthyroidism to ophthalmopathy. T-cell repertoires of thyroid tissue and blood were compared in more than 5 hyperthyroidism patients. Following sample collection, hyperthyroidism patients were given methimazole at a starting dose of 30 mg daily, and ophthalmopathy patients were given high-dose intravenous methylprednisolone. The roughly 90 discovery patients were divided at random into training and test sets in a 7:3 ratio.

The study at large found these results: In cross-validation, the 13-signature model distinguished ophthalmopathy from stable hyperthyroidism with approximately 88% sensitivity and roughly 81% specificity, and in the test set the corresponding values were approximately 80% and 75%. In validation, the model predicted ophthalmopathy progression with 55% to 71% sensitivity and about 77% specificity; 12 predicted patients were CT-confirmed with GO in a median of around 6.5 months. No statistical method was used to predetermine the sample size, and group allocation was not hidden from the investigators. Among expanded thyroid clonotypes with frequency above 0.001, most also showed up in blood, which suggests that blood repertoires may reflect the thyroid immune response.

TCR beta CDR3 regions were amplified from RNA transcripts for repertoire sequencing. HTBI primers and the Qiagen OneStep RT-PCR kit were used in a first-round RT-PCR, which was followed by a second-round multiplex PCR, size selection and purification. The libraries underwent paired-end sequencing with 100 bp reads on an Illumina HiSeq2000. Per the source publication's procedure: SOAPnuke was used to process the reads, removing any read that contained adapters or uncalled bases, had a mean Phred below 15, or lacked an exact match to the constant primer or identifier. COPE v1.2.5 was used to merge high-quality paired reads. Clonotypes were defined as unique nucleotide sequences and were aligned to IMGT TRB V, D and J references using MiTCR v1.1. The analysis was limited to V-J combinations with a frequency above 0.0001, which together covered around 99% of the repertoires. For each V-J combination, a TCR clonal expansion and chaos score was defined as the ratio of F50 clonal expansion to chaos observed in the TCRdist matrix. Welch's t-statistics and random forest were used to reduce the features to about 14 V-J combinations, which were then used as input to a naive Bayes classifier. The similarity between thyroid and blood repertoires was quantified using the Morisita-Horn index. TCRdb applied fastp at Q25 and MiXCR to the public reads, then kept only in-frame beta chains. Each record represents a unique CDR3 protein, reported with the most common genes and DNA among its rows. TCRdb, not the authors, supplied the V and J calls. The sample table records 400,000 or so distinct CDR3 sequences; roughly 15% of these occur just once. Of the sample, roughly 7% is held by the ten largest clones.

The receptor chain draws on TRBV5-1 and TRBJ1-2; possibly the D gene is TRBD1, per 6 matching bases. The sequenced sample was peripheral blood. The clonotype was recovered from a woman between 18 and 30 years old with stable Graves' hyperthyroidism. Donor details come from another sample of the same person, matched by shared clones. The CDR3 here reads CASSLTPFRTENYGYTF. The nucleotide sequence is TGCGCCAGCAGCCTGACACCCTTTAGGACAGAAAACTATGGCTACACCTTC.